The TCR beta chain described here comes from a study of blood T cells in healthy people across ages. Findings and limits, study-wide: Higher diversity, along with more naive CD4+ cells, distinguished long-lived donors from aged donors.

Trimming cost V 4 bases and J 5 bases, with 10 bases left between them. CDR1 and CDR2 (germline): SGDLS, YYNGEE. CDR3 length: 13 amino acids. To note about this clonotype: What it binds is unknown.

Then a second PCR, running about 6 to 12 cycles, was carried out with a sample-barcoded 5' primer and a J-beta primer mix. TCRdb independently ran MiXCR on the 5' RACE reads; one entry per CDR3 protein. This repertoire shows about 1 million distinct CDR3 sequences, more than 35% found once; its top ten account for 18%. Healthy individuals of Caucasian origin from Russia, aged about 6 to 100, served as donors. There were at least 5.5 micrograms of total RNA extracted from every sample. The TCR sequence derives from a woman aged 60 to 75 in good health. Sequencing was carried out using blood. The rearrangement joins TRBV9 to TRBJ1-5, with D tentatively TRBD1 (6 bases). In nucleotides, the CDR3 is TGTGCCAGCAGCAGAAGGGGGGATCAGCCCCAGCATTTT. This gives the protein CASSRRGDQPQHF. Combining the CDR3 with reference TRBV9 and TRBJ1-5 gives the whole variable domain DSGVTQTPKHLITATGQRVTLRCSPRSGDLSVYWYQQSLDQGLQFLIQYYNGEERAKGNILERFSAQQFPDLHSELNLSSLELGDSALYFCASSRRGDQPQHFGDGTRLSIL.